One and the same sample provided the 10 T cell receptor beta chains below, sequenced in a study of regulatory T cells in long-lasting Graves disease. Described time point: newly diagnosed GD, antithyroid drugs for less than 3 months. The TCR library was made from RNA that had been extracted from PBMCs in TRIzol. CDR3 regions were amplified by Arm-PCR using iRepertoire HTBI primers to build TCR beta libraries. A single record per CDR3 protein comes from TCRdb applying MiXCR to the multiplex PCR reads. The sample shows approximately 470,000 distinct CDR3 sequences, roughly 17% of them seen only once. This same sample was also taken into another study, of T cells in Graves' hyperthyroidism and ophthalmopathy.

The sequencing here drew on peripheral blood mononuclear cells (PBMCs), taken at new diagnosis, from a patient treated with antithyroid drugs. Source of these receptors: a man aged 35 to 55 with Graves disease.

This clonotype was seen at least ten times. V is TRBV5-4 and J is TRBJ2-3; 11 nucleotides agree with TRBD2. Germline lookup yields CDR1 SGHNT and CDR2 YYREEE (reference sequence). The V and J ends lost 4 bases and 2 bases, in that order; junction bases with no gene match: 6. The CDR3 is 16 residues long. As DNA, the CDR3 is TGTGCCAGCAGCCCCGGGACTAGCGGTCTCACAGATACGCAGTATTTT. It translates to CASSPGTSGLTDTQYF.

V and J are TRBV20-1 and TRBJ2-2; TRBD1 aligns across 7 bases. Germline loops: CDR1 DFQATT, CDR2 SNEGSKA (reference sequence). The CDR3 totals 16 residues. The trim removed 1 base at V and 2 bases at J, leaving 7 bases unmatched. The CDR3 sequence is CSARALDRTNTGELFF. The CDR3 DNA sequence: TGCAGTGCTAGAGCCCTGGACAGGACTAACACCGGGGAGCTGTTTTTT.

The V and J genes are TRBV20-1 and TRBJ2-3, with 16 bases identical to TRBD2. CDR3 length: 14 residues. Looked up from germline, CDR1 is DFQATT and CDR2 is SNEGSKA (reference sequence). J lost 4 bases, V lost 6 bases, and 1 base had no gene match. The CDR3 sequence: CSAGTSGRADTQYF. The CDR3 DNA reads TGCAGTGCGGGGACTAGCGGGAGGGCAGATACGCAGTATTTT.

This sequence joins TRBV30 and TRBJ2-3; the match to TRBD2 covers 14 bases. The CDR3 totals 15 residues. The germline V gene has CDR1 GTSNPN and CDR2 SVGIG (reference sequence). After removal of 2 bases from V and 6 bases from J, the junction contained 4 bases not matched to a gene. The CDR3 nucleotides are TGTGCCTGGAGTATGGGACTAGCGGGAGCGGATACGCAGTATTTT. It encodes CAWSMGLAGADTQYF.

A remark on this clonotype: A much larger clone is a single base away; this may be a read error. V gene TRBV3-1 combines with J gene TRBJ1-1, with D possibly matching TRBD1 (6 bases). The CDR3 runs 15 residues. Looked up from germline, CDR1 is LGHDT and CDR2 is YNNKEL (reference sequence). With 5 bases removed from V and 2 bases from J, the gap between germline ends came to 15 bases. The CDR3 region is CASSTGRTVNTEAFF. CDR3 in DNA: TGTGCCAGCAGCACTGGTCGGACAGTCAACACTGAAGCTTTCTTT.

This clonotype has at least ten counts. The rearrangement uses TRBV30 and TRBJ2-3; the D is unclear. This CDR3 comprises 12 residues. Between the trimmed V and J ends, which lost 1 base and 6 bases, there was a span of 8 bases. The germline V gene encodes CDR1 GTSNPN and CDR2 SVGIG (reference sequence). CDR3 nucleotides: TGTGCCTGGAGTGCCTTCACGGATACGCAGTATTTT. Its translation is CAWSAFTDTQYF.

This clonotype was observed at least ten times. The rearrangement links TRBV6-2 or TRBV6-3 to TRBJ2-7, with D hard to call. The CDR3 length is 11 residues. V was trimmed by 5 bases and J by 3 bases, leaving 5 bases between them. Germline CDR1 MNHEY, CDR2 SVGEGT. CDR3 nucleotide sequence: TGTGCCAGCAGTAATTACTACGAGCAGTACTTC. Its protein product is CASSNYYEQYF.

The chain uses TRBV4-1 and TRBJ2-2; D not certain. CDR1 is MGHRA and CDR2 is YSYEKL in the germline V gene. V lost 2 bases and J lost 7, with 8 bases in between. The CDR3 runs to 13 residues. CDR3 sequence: CASSQPHVGELFF. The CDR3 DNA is TGCGCCAGCAGCCAACCCCATGTCGGGGAGCTGTTTTTT.

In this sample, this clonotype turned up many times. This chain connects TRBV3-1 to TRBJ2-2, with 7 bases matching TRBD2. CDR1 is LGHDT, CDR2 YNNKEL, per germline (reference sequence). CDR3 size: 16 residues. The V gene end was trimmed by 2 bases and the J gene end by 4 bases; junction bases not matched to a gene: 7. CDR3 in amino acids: CASSQWGGSLTGELFF. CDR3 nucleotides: TGTGCCAGCAGCCAATGGGGCGGGAGTCTCACCGGGGAGCTGTTTTTT.

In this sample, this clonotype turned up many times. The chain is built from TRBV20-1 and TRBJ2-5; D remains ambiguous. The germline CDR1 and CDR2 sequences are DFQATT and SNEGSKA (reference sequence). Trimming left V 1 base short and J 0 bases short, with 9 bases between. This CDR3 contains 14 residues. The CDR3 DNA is TGCAGTGCTAGAGTTATAAAGTACCAAGAGACCCAGTACTTC. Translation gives CSARVIKYQETQYF.